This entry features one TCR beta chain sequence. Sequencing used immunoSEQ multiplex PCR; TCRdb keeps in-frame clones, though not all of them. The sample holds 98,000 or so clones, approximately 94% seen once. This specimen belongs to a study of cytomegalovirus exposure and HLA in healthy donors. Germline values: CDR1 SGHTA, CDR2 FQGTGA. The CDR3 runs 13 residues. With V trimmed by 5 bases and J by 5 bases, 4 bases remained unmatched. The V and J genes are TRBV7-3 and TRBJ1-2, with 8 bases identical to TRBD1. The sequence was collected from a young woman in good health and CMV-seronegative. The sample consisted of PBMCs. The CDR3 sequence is CASSPDRGYGYTF. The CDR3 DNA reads TGTGCCAGCAGCCCCGACAGGGGTTATGGCTACACCTTC.